Listed here are 3 T cell receptor beta chains from one sample, sequenced in a study of cytomegalovirus exposure and HLA in healthy donors. It was with 60 Vbeta and 13 Jbeta primers that the PCR ran. Clones were sequenced by immunoSEQ multiplex PCR, and TCRdb holds only the in-frame ones, with some missing. The sample consists of about 150,000 clones, 79% of them appearing once. Sequencing was done on a sample of PBMCs. The receptor set was obtained from a man aged 50 or older in good health and CMV-seropositive.

The rearrangement uses TRBV4-2 and TRBJ1-5; D perhaps matches TRBD1 (5 bases). The CDR3 sequence is 13 residues long. V was clipped by 1 base and J by 9 bases, with 10 bases between them. Looked up from germline, CDR1 is LGHNA and CDR2 is YNFKEQ. In nucleotides, the CDR3 is TGTGCCAGCAGCCAAGGACTGGGGGGGCCCCAGCATTTT. It is translated as CASSQGLGGPQHF.

This sequence joins TRBV10-3 and TRBJ2-7; 7 bases map to TRBD2. This CDR3 is built from 12 residues. Losses at the gene ends were 6 bases for V and 7 bases for J; bases not matched to a gene: 6. Germline V gene lookup returns CDR1 ENHRY and CDR2 SYGVKD. CDR3 sequence: CAIRDSGLEQYF. The CDR3 DNA reads TGTGCCATCAGAGATAGCGGGCTAGAGCAGTACTTC.

This chain joins TRBV27 and TRBJ2-7; 9 bases match TRBD2. Germline trimming cut 4 bases from V and 2 bases from J; bases unmatched to any gene: 6. This CDR3 comprises 15 residues. Germline V gene lookup returns CDR1 MNHEY and CDR2 SMNVEV (reference sequence). The CDR3 sequence is CASSYGGRATYEQYF. For the CDR3, the DNA is TGTGCCAGCAGTTACGGCGGGAGGGCCACCTACGAGCAGTACTTC.